A single sample is the source of the 25 T cell receptor beta chains below, sequenced in a study of cytomegalovirus exposure and HLA in healthy donors. The study ran its PCR with 60 Vbeta and 13 Jbeta primers. The repertoire was sequenced with immunoSEQ multiplex PCR; TCRdb's copy has only in-frame clones and lacks some. Here the sample spans roughly 180,000 clones, over 65% being singletons. The sequencing input was PBMCs. The receptors come from a female donor in good health and CMV-seronegative.

The V and J genes are TRBV28 and TRBJ2-3; unclear D gene. The CDR3 is 13 residues long. CDR1 and CDR2 (germline): MDHEN, SYDVKM. The V gene lost 2 bases and the J gene lost 4 bases, with 7 bases spanning the gap. The CDR3 sequence: CASSLLPSDTQYF. CDR3 bases: TGTGCCAGCAGTTTACTCCCTTCAGATACGCAGTATTTT.

This clone was picked up one time. One end of the junction varies from germline; a read error may be responsible. The chain employs TRBV9 and TRBJ2-4; D might be TRBD1 (6 bases). Germline V gene sequence: CDR1 SGDLS, CDR2 YYNGEE. The CDR3 totals 20 residues. The CDR3 protein is CASSASIGSGTLGSKNSQYF. The DNA of the CDR3 is TGTGCCAGCAGCGCATCAATCGGGTCCGGGACACTTGGTTCCAAAAACAGTCAGTACTTC.

This sequence joins TRBV7-8 and TRBJ1-5; TRBD1 agrees at 8 bases. Germline CDR1 reads SGHVS; CDR2 reads FQNEAQ. The length of the CDR3 is 16 residues. The ends lost 5 bases at V and 7 bases at J; junction bases unmatched: 13. Here the CDR3 DNA reads TGTGCCAGCAGCCCCCGAAAGGGACAGGTGGGACAGCCCCAGCATTTT. Translated, it gives CASSPRKGQVGQPQHF. Drawing the rest from reference TRBV7-8 and TRBJ1-5, the complete variable domain is GAGVSQSPRYKVAKRGQDVALRCDPISGHVSLFWYQQALGQGPEFLTYFQNEAQLDKSGLPSDRFFAERPEGSVSTLKIQRTQQEDSAVYLCASSPRKGQVGQPQHFGDGTRLSIL.

The chain is built from TRBV2 and TRBJ2-1; 12 positions agree with TRBD2. The ends lost 6 bases at V and 3 bases at J; junction bases unmatched: 6. Germline CDR1 is SNHLY and CDR2 is FYNNEI. The length of the CDR3 is 16 residues. In DNA form, the CDR3 reads TGTGCCAGCAGCCTCACTAGCGGGGGGTTCTACAATGAGCAGTTCTTC. It is translated as CASSLTSGGFYNEQFF.

As concerns this clone: Other DNA sequences of this sample code for an identical CDR3. V gene TRBV11-1 combines with J gene TRBJ2-1, with 12 bases aligning to TRBD2. The CDR3 spans 16 residues. With 2 bases clipped from V and 2 bases from J, the junction kept 1 base outside the gene matches. The germline gives CDR1 SGHAT, CDR2 FQDESV (reference sequence). The CDR3 region has the DNA TGTGCCAGCAGCTTAACTAGCGGGAGGCCCTACAATGAGCAGTTCTTC. Translation gives CASSLTSGRPYNEQFF.

A note on this clone: Other DNA sequences in this specimen translate into the identical CDR3. The chain employs TRBV13 and TRBJ2-3; no clear D gene. The ends were cut back, 5 bases at V and 4 bases at J, with 10 bases in the middle. The germline V gene has CDR1 PRHDT and CDR2 FYEKMQ (reference sequence). The CDR3 covers 13 residues. In nucleotides, the CDR3 is TGTGCCAGCAGCCTGCCCTACCCAGATACGCAGTATTTT. Translated, it gives CASSLPYPDTQYF. Full variable domain (missing parts from reference TRBV13 and TRBJ2-3): AAGVIQSPRHLIKEKRETATLKCYPIPRHDTVYWYQQGPGQDPQFLISFYEKMQSDKGSIPDRFSAQQFSDYHSELNMSSLELGDSALYFCASSLPYPDTQYFGPGTRLTVL.

CDR3 nucleotide sequence: TGTGCCAGCAGTGAAGCGGCTTTGGGGGCGCAGAGGGAGCAGTACTTC. Its protein product is CASSEAALGAQREQYF. The V call is TRBV6-1, the J call TRBJ2-7, with TRBD1 as a possible D gene (6 bases). V shed 0 bases and J shed 7 bases, with 19 bases lying between them. CDR3 length: 16 residues. Per germline, CDR1 MNHNS and CDR2 SASEGT.

The gene calls are TRBV4-3 and TRBJ2-7; maybe TRBD2 (6 bases). From germline, CDR1 is LGHNA and CDR2 YSLEER. This CDR3 is 16 amino acids long. Between the trimmed V and J ends, which lost 1 base and 0 bases, there was a span of 13 bases. In DNA form, the CDR3 reads TGCGCCAGCAGCCAAGTGCGGACTACCGTCTCCTACGAGCAGTACTTC. It encodes CASSQVRTTVSYEQYF.

The chain is built from TRBV19 and TRBJ2-3; 7 bases line up with TRBD2. Unmatched junction bases numbered 15, after V lost 5 bases and J lost 4 bases. This CDR3 has 17 amino acids. Germline values: CDR1 LNHDA, CDR2 SQIVND (reference sequence). The CDR3 region is CASSGRRLALPPDTQYF. In DNA, the CDR3 is TGTGCCAGTAGTGGGAGGCGACTAGCACTACCCCCAGATACGCAGTATTTT.

This clone was counted between two and nine times. The chain uses TRBV7-2 and TRBJ1-2; 9 nucleotides match TRBD1. Germline CDR1 and CDR2: SGHTA and FQGNSA. The V and J ends lost 2 bases and 5 bases, in that order; junction bases with no gene match: 6. This CDR3 has 15 amino acids. This chain's CDR3 is CASSLTGGAGYGYTF. DNA of the CDR3: TGTGCCAGCAGCTTAACAGGGGGCGCGGGGTATGGCTACACCTTC. Complete variable domain (other parts from reference TRBV7-2 and TRBJ1-2): GAGVSQSPSNKVTEKGKDVELRCDPISGHTALYWYRQSLGQGLEFLIYFQGNSAPDKSGLPSDRFSAERTGGSVSTLTIQRTQQEDSAVYLCASSLTGGAGYGYTFGSGTRLTVV.

A few counts support this clone. The V and J genes are TRBV9 and TRBJ1-6; 8 bases map to TRBD1. The CDR3 is made up of 13 amino acids. V shed 4 bases, J shed 10 bases, and the junction held 4 bases outside the gene matches. Germline values: CDR1 SGDLS, CDR2 YYNGEE. CDR3 residues: CASSKGQVSPLHF. The CDR3 DNA reads as TGTGCCAGCAGCAAGGGACAGGTCTCACCCCTCCACTTT.

The V gene is TRBV4-1, the J gene TRBJ1-2; D uncertain. The CDR3 length is 13 residues. V was clipped by 0 bases and J by 4 bases, with 6 bases between them. Germline CDR1 and CDR2: MGHRA and YSYEKL. CDR3: CASSQDTGYGYTF. The DNA of the CDR3 is TGCGCCAGCAGCCAAGATACCGGCTATGGCTACACCTTC.

Details on this clone: Compared with germline, one end of the junction differs, possibly owing to a read error. The V call is TRBV6-6, the J call TRBJ2-7, with 7 bases that match TRBD2. CDR3 size: 12 residues. CDR1 and CDR2 from the germline V gene are MNHNY and SVGAGI (reference sequence). CDR3 loop: CASFGGGYEQYF. CDR3 nucleotides: TGCGCTTCCTTTGGCGGGGGCTACGAGCAGTACTTC.

This chain links TRBV5-8 with TRBJ2-5; TRBD1 agrees at 7 bases. The DNA end is more similar to TRBJ2-7, so the J call may be wrong. The CDR3 extends over 15 amino acids. Per the germline V gene, CDR1 is SGHTS and CDR2 is YDEGEE. The CDR3 DNA follows: TGTGCCAGCAGCTTGGAAGGGGGCGCGTCCTACGAGCAGTACTTC. Translating it yields CASSLEGGASYEQYF.

This chain connects TRBV18 to TRBJ1-5; perhaps TRBD1 as D (5 bases). Looked up from germline, CDR1 is KGHSH and CDR2 is LQKENI. CDR3 length: 15 residues. The V and J ends lost 2 bases and 1 base respectively, with 9 bases between them. CDR3 amino acids: CASSPNQGSNQPQHF. The CDR3 DNA is TGTGCCAGCTCACCAAACCAGGGAAGCAATCAGCCCCAGCATTTT.

The chain recombines TRBV6-5 with TRBJ1-1; no definite D call. The CDR3 has 13 amino acids. Trimming shortened V by 0 bases and J by 6 bases, and 8 bases separated the two germline ends. The germline V gene has CDR1 MNHEY and CDR2 SVGAGI. The CDR3 region is CASSYSMRAEAFF. The CDR3 region has the DNA TGTGCCAGCAGTTACTCGATGAGGGCTGAAGCTTTCTTT.

This rearrangement joins TRBV13 to TRBJ2-5; D possibly corresponds to TRBD1 (6 bases). This CDR3 is built from 14 residues. CDR1 and CDR2 from the germline V gene are PRHDT and FYEKMQ (reference sequence). V was trimmed by 5 bases and J by 1 base, leaving 11 bases between them. Here the CDR3 reads CASSVTGRQETQYF. The CDR3 bases are TGTGCCAGCAGCGTCACAGGGCGCCAAGAGACCCAGTACTTC.

CDR3 sequence: CASSPGTGPYEQYF. The CDR3 DNA sequence: TGTGCCAGCAGTCCCGGGACAGGCCCCTACGAGCAGTACTTC. J is TRBJ2-5 and V is TRBV27; TRBD1 agrees at 8 bases. The DNA end lines up better with TRBJ2-7; the J call may be wrong. The CDR3 spans 14 residues. Germline V CDR1 and CDR2: MNHEY, SMNVEV (reference sequence).

The rearrangement links TRBV19 to TRBJ2-2; the D gene is possibly TRBD1 (5 bases). CDR1 LNHDA and CDR2 SQIVND come from the germline V gene (reference sequence). The CDR3 has 14 amino acids. The V gene lost 4 bases and the J gene lost 4 bases, with 10 bases spanning the gap. The CDR3 DNA reads as TGTGCCAGTAGTAAGCTGGGGCGCACCGGGGAGCTGTTTTTT. Translation gives CASSKLGRTGELFF.

This chain connects TRBV4-3 to TRBJ1-2, with 10 bases aligning to TRBD1. The germline gives CDR1 LGHNA, CDR2 YSLEER. This CDR3 has 13 residues. V gave up 2 bases and J gave up 8 bases; unmatched junction bases: 2. The CDR3 reads CASSQQTGGGYTF. As DNA, the CDR3 is TGCGCCAGCAGCCAACAGACAGGGGGCGGCTACACCTTC.

The chain joins TRBV25-1 to TRBJ2-3, with TRBD2 matching over 7 bases. V gave up 3 bases and J gave up 5 bases; unmatched junction bases: 8. This CDR3 is built from 15 residues. In germline, CDR1 is MGHDK, CDR2 SYGVNS. CDR3 in DNA: TGTGCCAGCAGTGACTTGGGGGGGGAGCAAGATACGCAGTATTTT. Protein: CASSDLGGEQDTQYF.

In its sample, this clone was seen a few times. The chain joins TRBV6-4 to TRBJ1-2, with 7 bases that match TRBD1. V gave up 6 bases and J gave up 7 bases; unmatched junction bases: 8. CDR3 length equals 13 residues. In germline, CDR1 is MRHNA, CDR2 SNTAGT. The CDR3 DNA is TGTGCCAGCAGCCCCGACAGGGCTAGTGGCTACACCTTC. This encodes CASSPDRASGYTF.

The DNA of the CDR3 is TGCGCCAGCAGCCAAGATCACAATCAGCCCCAGCATTTT. This gives the protein CASSQDHNQPQHF. The rearrangement joins TRBV4-3 to TRBJ1-5; D gene unclear. The germline V gene encodes CDR1 LGHNA and CDR2 YSLEER. CDR3 length: 13 amino acids. V lost 0 bases to trimming and J lost 3 bases, with 3 bases between them.

The chain employs TRBV21-1 and TRBJ1-1; the D call TRBD1 from the table was never checked on the DNA. TRBV21-1 is shown as a pseudogene. The CDR3 is 14 residues long. CDR3 residues: CASSSRTGVTEAFF. The DNA for the CDR3 is TGTGCCAGCAGCTCGCGGACAGGGGTCACTGAAGCTTTCTTT.

The gene calls are TRBV7-2 and TRBJ2-3; 9 bases align to TRBD1. The germline CDR1 and CDR2 sequences are SGHTA and FQGNSA. J lost 5 bases, V lost 0 bases, and 6 bases had no gene match. The CDR3 extends over 16 amino acids. The CDR3 here is CASSLAPGQGKDTQYF. CDR3 sequence (DNA): TGTGCCAGCAGCTTAGCACCGGGACAGGGAAAAGATACGCAGTATTTT.